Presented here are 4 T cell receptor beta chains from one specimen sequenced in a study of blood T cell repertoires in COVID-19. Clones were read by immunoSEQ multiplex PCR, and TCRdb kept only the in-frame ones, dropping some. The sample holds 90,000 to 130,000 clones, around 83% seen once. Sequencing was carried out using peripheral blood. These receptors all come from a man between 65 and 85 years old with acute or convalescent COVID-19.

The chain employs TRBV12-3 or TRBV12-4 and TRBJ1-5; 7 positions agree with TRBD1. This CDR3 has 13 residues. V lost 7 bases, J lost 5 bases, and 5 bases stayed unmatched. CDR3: CASTRQGYQPQHF. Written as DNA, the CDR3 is TGTGCCAGCACCCGACAGGGTTATCAGCCCCAGCATTTT.

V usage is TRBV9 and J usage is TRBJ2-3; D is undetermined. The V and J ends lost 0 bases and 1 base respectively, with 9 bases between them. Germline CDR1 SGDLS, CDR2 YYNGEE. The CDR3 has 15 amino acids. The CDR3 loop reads CASSVGGIGTDTQYF. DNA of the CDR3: TGTGCCAGCAGCGTAGGCGGCATTGGCACAGATACGCAGTATTTT.

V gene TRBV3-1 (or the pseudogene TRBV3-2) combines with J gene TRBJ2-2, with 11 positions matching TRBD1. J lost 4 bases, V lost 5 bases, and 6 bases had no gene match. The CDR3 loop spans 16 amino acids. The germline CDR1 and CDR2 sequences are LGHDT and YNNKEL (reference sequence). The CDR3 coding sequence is TGTGCCAGCAGCTCACGGACAGGGGGCAGCACCGGGGAGCTGTTTTTT. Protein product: CASSSRTGGSTGELFF.

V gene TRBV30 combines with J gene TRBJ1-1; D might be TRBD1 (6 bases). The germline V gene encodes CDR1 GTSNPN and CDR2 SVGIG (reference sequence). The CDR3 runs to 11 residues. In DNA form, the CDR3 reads TGTGCTGCCGCAGGGGAATTTGGAGCTTTCTTT. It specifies CAAAGEFGAFF.